This TCR beta chain originates from a study of cytomegalovirus exposure and HLA in healthy donors. The CDR3 contains 15 residues. V shed 6 bases and J 2 bases; nucleotides not matched to a gene: 10. Germline loops: CDR1 MDHEN, CDR2 SYDVKM. Study findings and constraints: The classifier reportedly diagnosed cytomegalovirus status with high sensitivity and specificity. With DRB1 most and HLA-C fewest, TCR association rates differed between HLA loci in a later analysis. For most TCR sequences rarity was the rule, although some public TCRs occurred in many donors.

The PCR used 60 Vbeta and 13 Jbeta primers. Some clones are missing from TCRdb's copy, which holds only in-frame ones; the method was immunoSEQ multiplex PCR. The sample records about 100,000 clones, roughly 80% being singletons. Details on this clone: As yet, its antigen is unknown.

The sequenced material came from PBMCs. The clonotype originates from a man aged 40-49 years in good health and CMV-seropositive. The V and J genes are TRBV28 and TRBJ2-7; 7 nucleotides align to TRBD2. CDR3 DNA: TGTGCCAGCAGCGCGGCTAGCGGACTACCCTACGAGCAGTACTTC. Amino acids: CASSAASGLPYEQYF.